The clone carrying this T cell receptor (beta chain) appeared a few times. Its antigen is not known. Here immunoSEQ multiplex PCR was the method, and the copy in TCRdb shows in-frame clones only, minus some. This table has almost 700,000 clones, just over 90% appearing once. Naive CD8 isolation took CD45RO-negative cells positively selected for CCR7 and excluded terminally differentiated effector memory CD45RA+ cells. The data were taken from a study of shared clonotypes between healthy human individuals. Regarding the study as a whole: Shared across several donors were roughly 5.3% of the naive CD4 clonotypes. The researchers took only blood, and tissue repertoires probably look different.

The TCR comes from a man aged 25 to 45 in good health. Sequencing was done on a sample of naive CD8+ T cells sorted from blood.

The CDR3 sequence: CASLAGTSNEQFF. DNA of the CDR3: TGTGCTAGCCTGGCCGGTACGTCCAATGAGCAGTTCTTC. The chain joins TRBV12-5 to TRBJ2-1, with D unclear. V gave up 9 bases and J gave up 6 bases, with 15 bases separating them. The CDR3 consists of 13 residues. From germline, CDR1 is LGHNT and CDR2 FRNRAP.